What follows are 31 T cell receptor beta chains derived from one specimen sequenced in a study of blood T cell repertoires in COVID-19. Measured with immunoSEQ multiplex PCR; TCRdb has only the in-frame clones, and not every one. The table records about 24,000 clones, about 92% of them present only once. The sample consisted of peripheral blood. Receptor source: a man aged 65-85 years with active COVID-19.

The chain recombines TRBV18 with TRBJ1-5; 12 nucleotides match TRBD1. The CDR3 covers 15 residues. V lost 3 bases and J lost 7; bases outside the gene matches: 4. In germline, CDR1 is KGHSH, CDR2 LQKENI. As DNA, the CDR3 is TGTGCCAGCTCACCTGGGACAGGGGGCGTCCAGCCCCAGCATTTT. Amino acids: CASSPGTGGVQPQHF.

This chain joins TRBV28 and TRBJ2-1; 11 bases align to TRBD1. Trimming at V came to 0 bases and at J to 16 bases, leaving 2 bases not matched to a gene. The V gene's germline CDR1 is MDHEN and CDR2 SYDVKM. The CDR3 is made up of 12 amino acids. Here the CDR3 reads CASSLWDRGPFF. The CDR3 nucleotides are TGTGCCAGCAGTTTATGGGACAGGGGGCCCTTCTTC.

V is TRBV6-2 or TRBV6-3 and J is TRBJ2-7; possibly TRBD2 for D (7 bases). The CDR3 runs 14 residues. Per the germline V gene, CDR1 is MNHEY and CDR2 is SVGEGT. With 2 bases removed from V and 3 bases from J, the gap between germline ends came to 11 bases. The CDR3 is CASSYPGGLYEQYF. Written as DNA, the CDR3 is TGTGCCAGCAGTTACCCGGGGGGCCTCTACGAGCAGTACTTC.

V and J are TRBV2 and TRBJ2-7; D may be TRBD1 (5 bases). The CDR3 spans 13 residues. Germline V gene data show CDR1 as SNHLY and CDR2 as FYNNEI. Trimming shortened V by 5 bases and J by 3 bases, and 11 bases separated the two germline ends. CDR3 sequence (DNA): TGTGCCAGCAGTCGGACAAGGCTCTACGAGCAGTACTTC. Its protein product is CASSRTRLYEQYF. The complete variable domain, with remaining parts taken from reference TRBV2 and TRBJ2-7, reads EPEVTQTPSHQVTQMGQEVILRCVPISNHLYFYWYRQILGQKVEFLVSFYNNEISEKSEIFDDQFSVERPDGSNFTLKIRSTKLEDSAMYFCASSRTRLYEQYFGPGTRLTVT.

The V and J genes are TRBV29-1 and TRBJ2-1; no firm D call. Trimming removed 3 bases at V and 0 bases at J, with 15 bases between. CDR1 is SQVTM, CDR2 ANQGSEA, per germline. The CDR3 is 16 amino acids. CDR3 sequence reads: CSVERHPTSSYNEQFF. The CDR3 DNA follows: TGCAGCGTTGAGCGACACCCGACGAGCTCCTACAATGAGCAGTTCTTC.

The chain recombines TRBV6-6 with TRBJ1-2; D gene ambiguous. This CDR3 has 13 amino acids. V was trimmed by 4 bases and J by 4 bases, leaving 10 bases between them. Germline lookup yields CDR1 MNHNY and CDR2 SVGAGI (reference sequence). The CDR3 DNA reads TGTGCCAGCAGTTTGGGTCGGGTCTATGGCTACACCTTC. This encodes CASSLGRVYGYTF.

The rearrangement joins TRBV7-2 to TRBJ2-7, with TRBD2 identical over 7 bases. Germline V gene lookup returns CDR1 SGHTA and CDR2 FQGNSA. The CDR3 totals 16 residues. V shed 3 bases and J 5 bases; nucleotides not matched to a gene: 13. DNA for the CDR3: TGTGCCAGCAGCTTGGGTGCGGGAGTATCACAGAACGAGCAGTACTTC. Protein: CASSLGAGVSQNEQYF. The whole variable domain, remainder taken from reference TRBV7-2 and TRBJ2-7, is GAGVSQSPSNKVTEKGKDVELRCDPISGHTALYWYRQSLGQGLEFLIYFQGNSAPDKSGLPSDRFSAERTGGSVSTLTIQRTQQEDSAVYLCASSLGAGVSQNEQYFGPGTRLTVT.

This chain connects TRBV7-2 to TRBJ2-5; D is perhaps TRBD2 (5 bases). Germline values: CDR1 SGHTA, CDR2 FQGNSA. This CDR3 is 15 amino acids long. Trimming left V 2 bases short and J 2 bases short, with 12 bases between. As DNA, the CDR3 is TGTGCCAGCAGCTTACTAGCCCAAAAACAAGAGACCCAGTACTTC. Translated: CASSLLAQKQETQYF.

CDR3: CSVPGNNEQFF. The CDR3 bases are TGCAGCGTTCCAGGGAACAATGAGCAGTTCTTC. The genes are TRBV29-1 and TRBJ2-1; perhaps TRBD1 as D (5 bases). CDR1 and CDR2 from the germline V gene are SQVTM and ANQGSEA. The CDR3 runs 11 residues. Trimming stripped 5 bases from V and 5 bases from J, with 7 bases between.

V is TRBV7-2 and J is TRBJ2-1; 11 nucleotides agree with TRBD2. This CDR3 is 19 amino acids long. From germline, CDR1 is SGHTA and CDR2 FQGNSA. The V and J ends lost 5 bases and 0 bases, in that order; junction bases with no gene match: 12. The CDR3 reads CASSRTGTSGYSSYNEQFF. CDR3 in DNA: TGTGCCAGCAGCCGTACCGGGACTAGCGGATATAGCTCCTACAATGAGCAGTTCTTC.

This chain uses TRBV5-5 with TRBJ2-5, with 7 positions matching TRBD1. Germline assignment: CDR1 SGHKS and CDR2 YYEKEE (reference sequence). Germline trimming cut 0 bases from V and 5 bases from J; bases unmatched to any gene: 4. This CDR3 spans 14 amino acids. CDR3 loop: CASSLVDRAETQYF. The DNA of the CDR3 is TGTGCCAGCAGCTTGGTCGACAGGGCTGAGACCCAGTACTTC.

The chain has TRBV5-4 and TRBJ2-2; tentative D call: TRBD1 (6 bases). Germline lookup yields CDR1 SGHNT and CDR2 YYREEE (reference sequence). V was cut by 3 bases and J by 4 bases, with 13 bases left in between. The CDR3 spans 15 residues. The CDR3 region is CASSSRGYGTGELFF. CDR3 nucleotides: TGTGCCAGCAGCTCTAGGGGGTACGGCACCGGGGAGCTGTTTTTT.

The gene calls are TRBV19 and TRBJ2-2; the D gene is possibly TRBD1 (6 bases). CDR1 LNHDA and CDR2 SQIVND come from the germline V gene (reference sequence). The CDR3 runs to 15 residues. V was trimmed by 0 bases and J by 3 bases, leaving 8 bases between them. The CDR3 DNA follows: TGTGCCAGTAGTATAGACAGGGGCCACACCGGGGAGCTGTTTTTT. Its translation is CASSIDRGHTGELFF.

CDR3 amino acids: CASSPTRLAGVTGELFF. Written as DNA, the CDR3 is TGTGCCAGCAGCCCGACCCGACTAGCGGGAGTAACCGGGGAGCTGTTTTTT. V gene TRBV7-9 combines with J gene TRBJ2-2; the match to TRBD2 covers 12 bases. Germline assignment: CDR1 SEHNR and CDR2 FQNEAQ (reference sequence). V shed 5 bases, J shed 5 bases, and the junction held 9 bases outside the gene matches. This CDR3 spans 17 amino acids.

The rearrangement joins TRBV3-1 (or the pseudogene TRBV3-2) to TRBJ1-2; maybe TRBD1 (5 bases). Germline values: CDR1 LGHDT, CDR2 YNNKEL (reference sequence). The CDR3 runs to 16 residues. V was shortened by 0 bases and J by 8 bases, with 19 bases between the two germline ends. CDR3 coding DNA: TGTGCCAGCAGCCAAGATTGGCGGGGCTTCTCGGGGGGCTACACCTTC. Its protein is CASSQDWRGFSGGYTF.

The V call is TRBV19, the J call TRBJ2-7; 10 nucleotides match TRBD1. The CDR3 has 15 amino acids. The V gene's germline CDR1 is LNHDA and CDR2 SQIVND (reference sequence). The ends lost 5 bases at V and 3 bases at J; junction bases unmatched: 7. CDR3 sequence: CASSPGTGADYEQYF. For the CDR3, the DNA is TGTGCCAGTAGTCCCGGGACAGGGGCGGACTACGAGCAGTACTTC. The full variable domain, rest sourced from reference TRBV19 and TRBJ2-7, is DGGITQSPKYLFRKEGQNVTLSCEQNLNHDAMYWYRQDPGQGLRLIYYSQIVNDFQKGDIAEGYSVSREKKESFPLTVTSAQKNPTAFYLCASSPGTGADYEQYFGPGTRLTVT.

V gene TRBV10-2 combines with J gene TRBJ2-7, with a possible D match to TRBD2 (6 bases). Germline V gene lookup returns CDR1 WSHSY and CDR2 SAAADI. CDR3 size: 14 residues. V was clipped by 11 bases and J by 7 bases, with 24 bases between them. The CDR3 nucleotides are TGCGCCTGCCGTTCTAGCGCCCTTCTTGGTGAGCAGTACTTC. Protein product: CACRSSALLGEQYF.

The chain has TRBV28 and TRBJ1-2; tentatively, D is TRBD1 (6 bases). Trimming took off 5 bases at V and 0 bases at J, with 10 bases between the two ends. Germline CDR1 reads MDHEN; CDR2 reads SYDVKM. The CDR3 totals 14 residues. The CDR3 spells CASSGGFPNYGYTF. Written as DNA, the CDR3 is TGTGCCAGCAGTGGGGGCTTCCCTAACTATGGCTACACCTTC.

In its sample, this clone was seen a few times. The chain couples TRBV19 to TRBJ1-5; 9 bases align to TRBD1. The CDR3 is made up of 16 amino acids. CDR1 and CDR2 from the germline V gene are LNHDA and SQIVND (reference sequence). Trimming took 7 bases from V and 3 from J; bases not matched to a gene: 10. CDR3 in amino acids: CASTSETGGTNQPQHF. DNA of the CDR3: TGTGCCAGTACAAGTGAGACAGGGGGAACCAATCAGCCCCAGCATTTT. The full variable domain, in which reference TRBV19 and TRBJ1-5 provide the parts outside the CDR3, is DGGITQSPKYLFRKEGQNVTLSCEQNLNHDAMYWYRQDPGQGLRLIYYSQIVNDFQKGDIAEGYSVSREKKESFPLTVTSAQKNPTAFYLCASTSETGGTNQPQHFGDGTRLSIL.

The chain carries TRBV5-1 and TRBJ2-1; 7 positions match TRBD1. The V gene's germline CDR1 is SGHRS and CDR2 YFSETQ. The CDR3 sequence is 13 residues long. After removal of 0 bases from V and 8 bases from J, the junction contained 2 bases not matched to a gene. The CDR3 nucleotides are TGCGCCAGCAGCTTGGGCAGGGGGTATGAGCAGTTCTTC. Protein: CASSLGRGYEQFF. Supplemented by reference TRBV5-1 and TRBJ2-1, the full variable domain reads KAGVTQTPRYLIKTRGQQVTLSCSPISGHRSVSWYQQTPGQGLQFLFEYFSETQRNKGNFPGRFSGRQFSNSRSEMNVSTLELGDSALYLCASSLGRGYEQFFGPGTRLTVL.

The CDR3 DNA reads as TGTGCCACCAGTGATTTGTGGGTAGCGGGGATGAACACCGGGGAGCTGTTTTTT. Translating it yields CATSDLWVAGMNTGELFF. The rearrangement joins TRBV24-1 to TRBJ2-2; 8 bases are a match to TRBD2. V shed 0 bases, J shed 1 base, and the junction held 6 bases outside the gene matches. This CDR3 is 18 amino acids long. CDR1 is KGHDR, CDR2 SFDVKD, per germline.

The chain couples TRBV6-5 to TRBJ2-1; tentatively, D is TRBD2 (7 bases). CDR1 is MNHEY, CDR2 SVGAGI, per germline. This CDR3 spans 14 amino acids. Trimming left V 4 bases short and J 2 bases short, with 9 bases between. The DNA of the CDR3 is TGTGCCAGCAGTTCGCGGGGGCCCTACAATGAGCAGTTCTTC. Its protein is CASSSRGPYNEQFF.

CDR3 DNA: TGTGCCAGCAATATCCAGGGGAGGGATTACAATGAGCAGTTCTTC. Amino acid sequence: CASNIQGRDYNEQFF. The chain recombines TRBV28 with TRBJ2-1, with a weak D call TRBD2 (7 bases). Germline V lookup: CDR1 MDHEN, CDR2 SYDVKM. The CDR3 loop spans 15 amino acids. V gave up 7 bases and J gave up 4 bases, with 17 bases separating them.

The V gene is TRBV7-3, the J gene TRBJ2-7; D gene unclear. The CDR3 length is 16 residues. CDR1 SGHTA and CDR2 FQGTGA come from the germline V gene. V shed 2 bases and J shed 2 bases, with 16 bases lying between them. The CDR3 protein is CASSLYRRQPTYEQYF. CDR3 nucleotide sequence: TGTGCCAGCAGCTTATACCGCAGACAACCTACCTACGAGCAGTACTTC.

By share of the sample, this clone is medium-sized (0.01 to 0.1%). V and J are TRBV5-5 and TRBJ1-2; the D gene is possibly TRBD1 (6 bases). CDR3 length: 12 residues. Germline loops: CDR1 SGHKS, CDR2 YYEKEE (reference sequence). The V gene lost 2 bases and the J gene lost 8 bases, with 10 bases spanning the gap. The CDR3 here is CASSLRGSGYTF. As DNA, the CDR3 is TGTGCCAGCAGCTTAAGGGGGAGCGGCTACACCTTC. Full variable domain (remainder filled in from reference TRBV5-5 and TRBJ1-2): DAGVTQSPTHLIKTRGQQVTLRCSPISGHKSVSWYQQVLGQGPQFIFQYYEKEERGRGNFPDRFSARQFPNYSSELNVNALLLGDSALYLCASSLRGSGYTFGSGTRLTVV.

This clone has only a few counts. This chain links TRBV19 with TRBJ1-4, with D maybe TRBD1 (5 bases). The CDR3 length is 16 residues. From germline, CDR1 is LNHDA and CDR2 SQIVND (reference sequence). The V end was cut by 4 bases, the J end by 8 bases, with 20 bases between. CDR3 amino acids: CASSKGGTNFGEKLFF. CDR3 DNA: TGTGCCAGTAGTAAGGGCGGGACCAACTTCGGGGAAAAACTGTTTTTT.

V gene TRBV7-8 combines with J gene TRBJ1-2; TRBD1 might be the D (6 bases). The V gene's germline CDR1 is SGHVS and CDR2 FQNEAQ. The CDR3 consists of 14 residues. V was cut by 2 bases and J by 2 bases, with 9 bases left in between. CDR3 DNA sequence: TGTGCCAGCAGCTTAACCAGGGGCAACTATGGCTACACCTTC. Protein product: CASSLTRGNYGYTF. The full variable domain, rest sourced from reference TRBV7-8 and TRBJ1-2, is GAGVSQSPRYKVAKRGQDVALRCDPISGHVSLFWYQQALGQGPEFLTYFQNEAQLDKSGLPSDRFFAERPEGSVSTLKIQRTQQEDSAVYLCASSLTRGNYGYTFGSGTRLTVV.

This chain joins TRBV7-2 and TRBJ1-5, with D possibly TRBD1 on 6 matching bases. The V and J ends lost 5 bases and 2 bases respectively, with 10 bases between them. Germline loops: CDR1 SGHTA, CDR2 FQGNSA. This CDR3 has 14 amino acids. The CDR3 coding sequence is TGTGCCAGCAGCCAGTCAGGGGGCAATCAGCCCCAGCATTTT. Its translation: CASSQSGGNQPQHF.

J is TRBJ1-6 and V is TRBV20-1; no clear D. The CDR3 contains 11 residues. V shed 6 bases and J shed 11 bases, with 11 bases lying between them. Germline V gene data show CDR1 as DFQATT and CDR2 as SNEGSKA (reference sequence). In nucleotides, the CDR3 is TGCAGTGCACCGAACGGGGCACCCCTCCACTTT. Translating it yields CSAPNGAPLHF.

The rearrangement uses TRBV2 and TRBJ2-7; no clear D. The germline CDR1 and CDR2 sequences are SNHLY and FYNNEI. The CDR3 extends over 12 amino acids. The V and J ends lost 5 bases and 4 bases respectively, with 9 bases between them. As DNA, the CDR3 is TGTGCCAGCAGTAGAACGGGTTACGAGCAGTACTTC. Translation gives CASSRTGYEQYF.

V is TRBV7-2 and J is TRBJ2-7; D is possibly TRBD1 (6 bases). The CDR3 is made up of 14 amino acids. CDR1 is SGHTA and CDR2 is FQGNSA in the germline V gene. The V end was cut by 3 bases, the J end by 3 bases, with 12 bases between. The CDR3 DNA is TGTGCCAGCAGCTTGCGACAGGCCCTCTACGAGCAGTACTTC. This gives the protein CASSLRQALYEQYF.